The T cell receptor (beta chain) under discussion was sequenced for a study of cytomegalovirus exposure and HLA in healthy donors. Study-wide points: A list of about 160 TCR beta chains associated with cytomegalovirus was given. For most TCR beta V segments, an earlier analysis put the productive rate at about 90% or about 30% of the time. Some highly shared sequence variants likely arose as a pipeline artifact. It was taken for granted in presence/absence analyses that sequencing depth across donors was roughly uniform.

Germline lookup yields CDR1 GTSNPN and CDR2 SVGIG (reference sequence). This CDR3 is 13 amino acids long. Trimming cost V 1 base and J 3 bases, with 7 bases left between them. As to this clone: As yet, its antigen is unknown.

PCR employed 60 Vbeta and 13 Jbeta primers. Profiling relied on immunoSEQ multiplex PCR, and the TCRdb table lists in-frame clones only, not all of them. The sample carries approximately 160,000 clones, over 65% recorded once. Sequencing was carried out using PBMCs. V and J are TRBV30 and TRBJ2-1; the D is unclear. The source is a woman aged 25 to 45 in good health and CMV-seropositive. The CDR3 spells CAWSGAGYNEQFF. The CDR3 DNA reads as TGTGCCTGGAGTGGGGCTGGCTACAATGAGCAGTTCTTC.